A single sample is the source of the 30 T cell receptor beta chains below, sequenced in a study of T cell responses to AZD1222 COVID-19 vaccine (dated by TCRdb to the early 2020s). The sample's time point, from its label and the paper: about 28 days (+/-7) after the second vaccine dose. Libraries were constructed by the immunoSEQ multiplex PCR assay. Sourced from immuneACCESS, this table was stored by TCRdb with only in-frame sequences that have V and J called. A share of the clones is absent; for the studies checked, an unresolved V gene accounts for under half, and the remainder has no known explanation. This sample comprises some 83,000 clones, about 89% of them detected only once. Clones ranked in the top ten supply approximately 5% of the sample. The specimen was peripheral blood, collected 28 days after the second AZD1222 dose. The receptor set was obtained from an adult who received the AZD1222 COVID-19 vaccine.

This clone was seen just once. The chain employs TRBV4-2 and TRBJ1-1; a weak D match, TRBD1 (5 bases). CDR3 length equals 14 residues. Germline V CDR1 and CDR2: LGHNA, YNFKEQ. Between the trimmed V and J ends, which lost 6 bases and 1 base, there was a span of 12 bases. This CDR3 reads CASSPQTGNTEAFF. DNA for the CDR3: TGTGCCAGCAGTCCTCAAACAGGGAACACTGAAGCTTTCTTT.

The V and J genes are TRBV19 and TRBJ1-1; D gene unclear. Germline CDR1 and CDR2: LNHDA and SQIVND (reference sequence). V was cut by 5 bases and J by 0 bases, with 10 bases left in between. The CDR3 has 14 residues. CDR3 amino acids: CASSRRELNTEAFF. The CDR3 region has the DNA TGTGCCAGTAGTCGCCGGGAGTTGAACACTGAAGCTTTCTTT.

V is TRBV5-4 and J is TRBJ1-1; possibly TRBD1 for D (5 bases). There are 14 residues in the CDR3. Looked up from germline, CDR1 is SGHNT and CDR2 is YYREEE (reference sequence). Trimming removed 4 bases at V and 1 base at J, with 11 bases between. The CDR3 spells CASSQEGRNTEAFF. The CDR3, as DNA: TGTGCCAGCAGCCAGGAGGGGCGGAACACTGAAGCTTTCTTT.

The chain recombines TRBV3-1 (or the pseudogene TRBV3-2) with TRBJ1-1; D is unclear. This CDR3 comprises 14 residues. The germline V gene has CDR1 LGHDT and CDR2 YNNKEL (reference sequence). V was trimmed by 3 bases and J by 5 bases, leaving 13 bases between them. In nucleotides, the CDR3 is TGTGCCAGCAGCCAGAACAGCCCTCGGACTGAAGCTTTCTTT. It encodes CASSQNSPRTEAFF.

This clone occurred once. The chain is built from TRBV6-6 and TRBJ1-3, with a weak D call TRBD1 (5 bases). Germline V lookup: CDR1 MNHNY, CDR2 SVGAGI (reference sequence). With 7 bases removed from V and 4 bases from J, the gap between germline ends came to 11 bases. There are 13 residues in the CDR3. The CDR3 loop reads CASKEGTGNTIYF. The CDR3 coding sequence is TGTGCCAGCAAAGAGGGGACGGGAAACACCATATATTTT.

CDR3 loop: CASGLVGPRGSRENYGYTF. For the CDR3, the DNA is TGTGCTAGTGGTTTGGTAGGGCCCCGCGGGTCAAGAGAGAACTATGGCTACACCTTC. V usage is TRBV12-5 and J usage is TRBJ1-2; the D is unclear. Per the germline V gene, CDR1 is LGHNT and CDR2 is FRNRAP. This CDR3 has 19 residues. Trimming left V 0 bases short and J 2 bases short, with 22 bases between.

This rearrangement joins TRBV4-1 to TRBJ1-2; D is possibly TRBD1 (5 bases). Per the germline V gene, CDR1 is MGHRA and CDR2 is YSYEKL. The CDR3 contains 18 residues. V lost 2 bases and J 4 bases, leaving 23 bases between the germline ends. The CDR3 DNA reads as TGCGCCAGCAGCCAAAACGAGGCAGCGGGGGTTGGGTTCTATGGCTACACCTTC. This gives the protein CASSQNEAAGVGFYGYTF.

This chain links TRBV7-2 with TRBJ2-3; 10 bases agree with TRBD1. The CDR3 covers 14 residues. The germline CDR1 and CDR2 sequences are SGHTA and FQGNSA. V trimming: 5 bases; J trimming: 8 bases; junction bases outside the gene matches: 7. The DNA for the CDR3 is TGTGCCAGCAGCAGACAGGGGGCGCGTGGTACGCAGTATTTT. Its translation is CASSRQGARGTQYF. Using reference TRBV7-2 and TRBJ2-3 for the parts outside the CDR3, the full variable domain is GAGVSQSPSNKVTEKGKDVELRCDPISGHTALYWYRQSLGQGLEFLIYFQGNSAPDKSGLPSDRFSAERTGGSVSTLTIQRTQQEDSAVYLCASSRQGARGTQYFGPGTRLTVL.

V usage is TRBV29-1 and J usage is TRBJ2-7, with D perhaps matching TRBD1 (5 bases). The germline CDR1 and CDR2 sequences are SQVTM and ANQGSEA. There are 11 residues in the CDR3. The ends were cut back, 4 bases at V and 7 bases at J, with 11 bases in the middle. CDR3 amino acids: CSVGGFNEQYF. CDR3 sequence (DNA): TGCAGCGTTGGGGGCTTCAATGAGCAGTACTTC.

The rearrangement uses TRBV5-8 and TRBJ1-2; 7 bases agree with TRBD1. The CDR3 has 15 amino acids. Germline CDR1 SGHTS, CDR2 YDEGEE. Trimming took 1 base from V and 5 from J; bases not matched to a gene: 8. The CDR3 DNA reads as TGTGCCAGCAGCTTGTGGGGGGGACAGTCTTATGGCTACACCTTC. It codes for CASSLWGGQSYGYTF.

V gene TRBV3-1 (or the pseudogene TRBV3-2) combines with J gene TRBJ1-2; a weak D match, TRBD1 (5 bases). This CDR3 is 13 amino acids long. Between the trimmed V and J ends, which lost 1 base and 10 bases, there was a span of 13 bases. Germline V gene data show CDR1 as LGHDT and CDR2 as YNNKEL (reference sequence). The CDR3 spells CASSQVDRKTYTF. In DNA form, the CDR3 reads TGTGCCAGCAGCCAAGTAGACAGAAAGACCTACACCTTC.

The rearrangement uses TRBV15 and TRBJ2-3; possible D gene TRBD2, 6 bases. The CDR3 is 18 amino acids. The V end was cut by 0 bases, the J end by 0 bases, with 16 bases between. Per the germline V gene, CDR1 is LNHNV and CDR2 is YYDKDF (reference sequence). CDR3 amino acids: CATSRDTIIAASTDTQYF. CDR3 nucleotides: TGTGCCACCAGCAGAGATACCATTATAGCGGCTAGCACAGATACGCAGTATTTT.

The chain uses TRBV19 and TRBJ2-1, with a tentative D call TRBD1 (6 bases). The CDR3 has 15 residues. CDR1 and CDR2 (germline): LNHDA, SQIVND (reference sequence). Trimming took off 5 bases at V and 9 bases at J, with 20 bases between the two ends. CDR3 nucleotides: TGTGCCAGTAGTCGCCGGGACACCCGAAGGGGTGAGCAGTTCTTC. Its translation: CASSRRDTRRGEQFF. The whole variable domain, filled in from reference TRBV19 and TRBJ2-1, reads DGGITQSPKYLFRKEGQNVTLSCEQNLNHDAMYWYRQDPGQGLRLIYYSQIVNDFQKGDIAEGYSVSREKKESFPLTVTSAQKNPTAFYLCASSRRDTRRGEQFFGPGTRLTVL.

This clone was counted a single time. The chain employs TRBV20-1 and TRBJ1-4; no clear D gene. The CDR3 has 11 residues. V lost 6 bases, J lost 8 bases, and 10 bases lay in between. Germline V gene sequence: CDR1 DFQATT, CDR2 SNEGSKA (reference sequence). The DNA for the CDR3 is TGCAGTGCGAATAATCCCGAAAAACTGTTTTTT. Its protein product is CSANNPEKLFF.

The rearrangement uses TRBV7-9 and TRBJ2-7, with D perhaps matching TRBD2 (6 bases). The CDR3 is 17 residues long. V was clipped by 4 bases and J by 0 bases, with 19 bases between them. CDR1 is SEHNR and CDR2 is FQNEAQ in the germline V gene (reference sequence). The CDR3 coding sequence is TGTGCCAGCAGCTCCACGGAGGGACCGCGAAGCTCCTACGAGCAGTACTTC. Residues: CASSSTEGPRSSYEQYF.

The chain joins TRBV6-2 or TRBV6-3 to TRBJ2-6; unclear D gene. Germline V lookup: CDR1 MNHEY, CDR2 SVGEGT. Between the trimmed V and J ends, which lost 6 bases and 0 bases, there was a span of 6 bases. CDR3 size: 14 residues. The CDR3 nucleotides read TGTGCCAGCAGCGGCAGCTCTGGGGCCAACGTCCTGACTTTC. Residues: CASSGSSGANVLTF.

The chain recombines TRBV5-1 with TRBJ2-4; no clear D. The germline V gene has CDR1 SGHRS and CDR2 YFSETQ. Trimming stripped 1 base from V and 2 bases from J, with 7 bases between. The CDR3 is 14 amino acids. The CDR3 loop is CASSLLGSKNIQYF. The CDR3 DNA reads as TGCGCCAGCAGCTTGCTGGGGTCCAAAAACATTCAGTACTTC.

The chain is built from TRBV5-4 and TRBJ2-7; the D gene is possibly TRBD2 (5 bases). The germline gives CDR1 SGHNT, CDR2 YYREEE (reference sequence). V was clipped by 2 bases and J by 6 bases, with 18 bases between them. This CDR3 region has 15 residues. The CDR3 spells CASSFRGFGVGEQYF. The CDR3 DNA follows: TGTGCCAGCAGCTTCCGGGGATTTGGTGTCGGCGAGCAGTACTTC.

As DNA, the CDR3 is TGTGCCAGCAGCTCCCCCCGACTAGCTCCCCAGGAGACCCAGTACTTC. It specifies CASSSPRLAPQETQYF. The gene calls are TRBV11-2 and TRBJ2-5; 7 bases align to TRBD2. V trimming: 4 bases; J trimming: 5 bases; junction bases outside the gene matches: 13. Per the germline V gene, CDR1 is SGHAT and CDR2 is FQNNGV. This CDR3 comprises 16 residues.

The chain employs TRBV3-1 (or the pseudogene TRBV3-2) and TRBJ1-1, with a tentative D call TRBD1 (6 bases). The CDR3 runs 14 residues. CDR1 and CDR2 from the germline V gene are LGHDT and YNNKEL (reference sequence). V gave up 3 bases and J gave up 3 bases, with 11 bases separating them. The DNA for the CDR3 is TGTGCCAGCAGCCACCGGGGGGCGGACACTGAAGCTTTCTTT. It is translated as CASSHRGADTEAFF.

This rearrangement joins TRBV11-3 to TRBJ1-2; the D is unclear. Trimming took off 4 bases at V and 5 bases at J, with 23 bases between the two ends. The CDR3 has 17 residues. The V gene's germline CDR1 is SGHNT and CDR2 YENEEA. CDR3 nucleotides: TGTGCCAGCAGCTGGTCCGCAGACACACCTCATCCATATGGCTACACCTTC. This codes for CASSWSADTPHPYGYTF.

This clone was observed a handful of times. The chain is built from TRBV30 and TRBJ1-1, with D possibly being TRBD1 (5 bases). V was trimmed by 0 bases and J by 5 bases, leaving 10 bases between them. CDR3 length: 13 amino acids. Germline V gene sequence: CDR1 GTSNPN, CDR2 SVGIG (reference sequence). CDR3 DNA: TGTGCCTGGAGTGTACAGGTGGGGACTGAAGCTTTCTTT. It is translated as CAWSVQVGTEAFF.

This chain connects TRBV9 to TRBJ1-6, with TRBD1 as a possible D gene (6 bases). CDR3 length: 14 residues. The V end was cut by 2 bases, the J end by 6 bases, with 9 bases between. Germline V gene lookup returns CDR1 SGDLS and CDR2 YYNGEE. The CDR3 loop is CASSVGGRNSPLHF. CDR3 coding DNA: TGTGCCAGCAGCGTTGGGGGGCGTAATTCACCCCTCCACTTT.

The chain combines TRBV5-8 with TRBJ1-4; the match to TRBD1 covers 7 bases. V lost 5 bases, J lost 2 bases, and 6 bases stayed unmatched. The length of the CDR3 is 15 residues. Germline values: CDR1 SGHTS, CDR2 YDEGEE. As DNA, the CDR3 is TGTGCCAGCAGGTATCAGACAGGGACTAATGAAAAACTGTTTTTT. Translation gives CASRYQTGTNEKLFF.

The J gene is TRBJ2-1, the V gene TRBV9, with a weak D call TRBD2 (6 bases). Germline CDR1 and CDR2: SGDLS and YYNGEE. CDR3 size: 14 residues. V was cut by 3 bases and J by 3 bases, with 10 bases left in between. The CDR3 protein is CASSDPGGYNEQFF. The CDR3 coding sequence is TGTGCCAGCAGCGATCCCGGGGGCTACAATGAGCAGTTCTTC.

This clone qualifies as medium-sized. Other DNA variants within this sample encode the same CDR3. The rearrangement links TRBV12-3 or TRBV12-4 to TRBJ2-7; D gene ambiguous. The ends were cut back, 1 base at V and 3 bases at J, with 1 base in the middle. This CDR3 spans 11 amino acids. This CDR3 reads CASSLGYEQYF. The CDR3, as DNA: TGTGCCAGCAGTTTAGGCTACGAGCAGTACTTC.

The V and J genes are TRBV11-2 and TRBJ2-1; 13 nucleotides align to TRBD2. The CDR3 has 18 residues. Losses at the gene ends were 1 base for V and 4 bases for J; bases not matched to a gene: 7. Germline V gives CDR1 SGHAT, CDR2 FQNNGV. CDR3 sequence: CASSLGVGTSGEYNEQFF. The CDR3 region has the DNA TGTGCCAGCAGCTTAGGGGTCGGGACTAGCGGGGAATACAATGAGCAGTTCTTC.

The V call is TRBV5-1, the J call TRBJ1-2; 9 bases agree with TRBD1. Germline CDR1 is SGHRS and CDR2 is YFSETQ. Trimming took 4 bases from V and 7 from J; bases not matched to a gene: 11. The CDR3 loop spans 15 amino acids. This CDR3 reads CASSHLAQGAGGYTF. The CDR3 DNA reads as TGCGCCAGCAGCCACCTGGCACAGGGGGCAGGTGGCTACACCTTC.

This clone was recorded only once. This CDR3 reads CASWISEPYEQYF. DNA of the CDR3: TGTGCCAGCTGGATTAGCGAACCCTACGAGCAGTACTTC. This chain links TRBV21-1 with TRBJ2-7; the D segment call TRBD2 is taken from the table without a DNA check. TRBV21-1 is listed as a pseudogene. The CDR3 covers 13 residues.

V is TRBV30 and J is TRBJ2-5, with TRBD1 as a possible D gene (5 bases). Germline V gene data show CDR1 as GTSNPN and CDR2 as SVGIG (reference sequence). V lost 0 bases and J 1 base, leaving 9 bases between the germline ends. The CDR3 is 14 residues long. In DNA form, the CDR3 reads TGTGCCTGGAGTGTACAAAGGGGCCAAGAGACCCAGTACTTC. It encodes CAWSVQRGQETQYF. Complete variable domain (other parts from reference TRBV30 and TRBJ2-5): SQTIHQWPATLVQPVGSPLSLECTVEGTSNPNLYWYRQAAGRGLQLLFYSVGIGQISSEVPQNLSASRPQDRQFILSSKKLLLSDSGFYLCAWSVQRGQETQYFGPGTRLLVL.